This is a list of T cell receptor beta chains from one sample in a study of T cell repertoires in cytomegalovirus infection. TCRdb recomputed calls from the reads with MiXCR, one row per CDR3 protein. Of approximately 500,000 distinct CDR3 sequences in the sample, around a quarter were seen once. Sequenced input: PBMCs. These receptors originate from a human donor in good health (CMV status not recorded). Some clones in this sample may be carry-over from other donors' samples. CDR3s include the opening cysteine and the closing phenylalanine or tryptophan. The order of the fields is clone size, CDR3 length, J gene, V gene, D gene, CDR3 DNA, CDR3 protein. A D gene is named only where the DNA matches it firmly. Expanded clones are given a class, and other clones once, few, many or no size at all.

>-|18|TRBJ1-5|TRBV20-1|TRBD1
TGCAGTGCTAGAGCCCAGGACAGGGGGCATGGGAGCAATCAGCCCCAGCATTTT
CSARAQDRGHGSNQPQHF
>-|15|TRBJ2-7|TRBV4-1|TRBD2
TGCGCCAGCAGCCAAGATAGTCGGGAGGGGTTCGAGCAGTACTTC
CASSQDSREGFEQYF
>few|14|TRBJ2-2|TRBV24-1|-
TGTGCCACCAGTGAATACAGGGCCACCGGGGAGCTGTTTTTT
CATSEYRATGELFF
>few|16|TRBJ2-5|TRBV18|TRBD2
TGTGCCAGCTCACGACTAGCGGGAGGCGGCGGGGAGACCCAGTACTTC
CASSRLAGGGGETQYF
>many|13|TRBJ2-7|TRBV4-1|-
TGCGCCAGCAGCCAAGATCACGGATCCGAGCAGTACTTC
CASSQDHGSEQYF
>-|14|TRBJ2-1|TRBV30|TRBD2
TGTGCCTGGAGAAAACTAGCGGGTTACAATGAGCAGTTCTTC
CAWRKLAGYNEQFF
>-|13|TRBJ1-2|TRBV4-1|-
TGCGCCAGCAGCCAAGAGACAACTTATGGCTACACCTTC
CASSQETTYGYTF
>few|16|TRBJ1-1|TRBV5-4|-
TGTGCCAGCAGCTTGGATCCGGGTTTAAGTTGGACTGAAGCTTTCTTT
CASSLDPGLSWTEAFF
>many|17|TRBJ2-3|TRBV7-2|TRBD2
TGTGCCAGCAGCTTAGGAGGGAGCGGGAGGGTAGCAGATACGCAGTATTTT
CASSLGGSGRVADTQYF
>-|14|TRBJ2-2|TRBV20-1|-
TGCAGGACTCCACCCCGAACGAGATCCGGGGAGCTGTTTTTT
CRTPPRTRSGELFF
>-|16|TRBJ1-2|TRBV10-3|TRBD1
TGTGCCATCAGGGGGGGACAGCCCCATCTTAACTATGGCTACACCTTC
CAIRGGQPHLNYGYTF
>many|13|TRBJ2-5|TRBV7-2|-
TGTGCCAGCAGCTTAGGTTCCGCGGAGACCCAGTACTTC
CASSLGSAETQYF
>-|14|TRBJ1-1|TRBV11-2|-
TGTGCCAGCAGCCCAGTAGGGGTCGGGGCTGAAGCTTTCTTT
CASSPVGVGAEAFF
>few|14|TRBJ1-2|TRBV27|TRBD1
TGTGCCAGCAGTCCGACAGGGGGCGCGTATGGCTACACCTTC
CASSPTGGAYGYTF
>-|12|TRBJ2-3|TRBV4-1|-
TGCGCCAGCAGCCGTATGGGGGATACGCAGTATTTT
CASSRMGDTQYF
>many|16|TRBJ1-2|TRBV7-2|TRBD1
TGTGCCAGCAGCTTTAAGGCTAGCGGGACAGGGTATGGCTACACCTTC
CASSFKASGTGYGYTF
>-|13|TRBJ1-4|TRBV12-3/TRBV12-4|-
TGTGCCAGCAGTCCCCTATCCGGACTAAAACTGTTTTTT
CASSPLSGLKLFF
>few|15|TRBJ1-1|TRBV6-5|-
TGTGCCAGCAGTTACTCCGCGGGACAGAACACTGAAGCTTTCTTT
CASSYSAGQNTEAFF
>many|15|TRBJ2-5|TRBV7-8|-
TGTGCCAGCAGCAAATCTAGAGGAGGTCTGGAGACCCAGTACTTC
CASSKSRGGLETQYF
>many|14|TRBJ2-1|TRBV7-8|-
TGTGCCAGCAGCTCAATCGGGCGGGCGAATGAGCAGTTCTTC
CASSSIGRANEQFF
>few|16|TRBJ2-1|TRBV11-2|TRBD2
TGTGCCAGCAGCCAATACGGACTAGGGTCCTACAATGAGCAGTTCTTC
CASSQYGLGSYNEQFF
>few|15|TRBJ2-1|TRBV24-1|-
TGTGCCACCAGTGATTCGTCCCGGGACATTTCTGAGCAGTTCTTC
CATSDSSRDISEQFF